This T cell receptor beta chain was captured in a study of CXCR3-negative and CXCR3-positive naive CD8 T cells. The TRB libraries of cDNA were built by UMI-labeled 5' RACE. From the 5' RACE reads, TCRdb lists one entry per CDR3 protein and no DNA. Its listing shows about 41,000 distinct CDR3 sequences. The CDR3 is 15 residues long. Germline V CDR1 and CDR2: SGHKS, YYEKEE (reference sequence). With regard to this clonotype: The antigen is unknown.

Those CD8+ T cells considered naive were CD45RO-CCR7+CD27+CD95-. Findings and limits, study-wide: TRBV-TRBJ usage was similar across naive CXCR3 subsets but distinct in memory cells.

Sequenced: naive CXCR3- CD8+ T cells from blood. Subset described: CD45RO-CCR7+CD27+CD95- naive CD8+ T cells lacking CXCR3 (TNR3-). The chain couples TRBV5-5 to TRBJ2-1; the TRBD1 assignment by TCRdb is unverifiable without DNA. The sequence was obtained from a human donor in good health. Some clones in this sample may be carry-over from other donors' samples. CDR3 amino acids: CASSLAGDNYNEQFF.